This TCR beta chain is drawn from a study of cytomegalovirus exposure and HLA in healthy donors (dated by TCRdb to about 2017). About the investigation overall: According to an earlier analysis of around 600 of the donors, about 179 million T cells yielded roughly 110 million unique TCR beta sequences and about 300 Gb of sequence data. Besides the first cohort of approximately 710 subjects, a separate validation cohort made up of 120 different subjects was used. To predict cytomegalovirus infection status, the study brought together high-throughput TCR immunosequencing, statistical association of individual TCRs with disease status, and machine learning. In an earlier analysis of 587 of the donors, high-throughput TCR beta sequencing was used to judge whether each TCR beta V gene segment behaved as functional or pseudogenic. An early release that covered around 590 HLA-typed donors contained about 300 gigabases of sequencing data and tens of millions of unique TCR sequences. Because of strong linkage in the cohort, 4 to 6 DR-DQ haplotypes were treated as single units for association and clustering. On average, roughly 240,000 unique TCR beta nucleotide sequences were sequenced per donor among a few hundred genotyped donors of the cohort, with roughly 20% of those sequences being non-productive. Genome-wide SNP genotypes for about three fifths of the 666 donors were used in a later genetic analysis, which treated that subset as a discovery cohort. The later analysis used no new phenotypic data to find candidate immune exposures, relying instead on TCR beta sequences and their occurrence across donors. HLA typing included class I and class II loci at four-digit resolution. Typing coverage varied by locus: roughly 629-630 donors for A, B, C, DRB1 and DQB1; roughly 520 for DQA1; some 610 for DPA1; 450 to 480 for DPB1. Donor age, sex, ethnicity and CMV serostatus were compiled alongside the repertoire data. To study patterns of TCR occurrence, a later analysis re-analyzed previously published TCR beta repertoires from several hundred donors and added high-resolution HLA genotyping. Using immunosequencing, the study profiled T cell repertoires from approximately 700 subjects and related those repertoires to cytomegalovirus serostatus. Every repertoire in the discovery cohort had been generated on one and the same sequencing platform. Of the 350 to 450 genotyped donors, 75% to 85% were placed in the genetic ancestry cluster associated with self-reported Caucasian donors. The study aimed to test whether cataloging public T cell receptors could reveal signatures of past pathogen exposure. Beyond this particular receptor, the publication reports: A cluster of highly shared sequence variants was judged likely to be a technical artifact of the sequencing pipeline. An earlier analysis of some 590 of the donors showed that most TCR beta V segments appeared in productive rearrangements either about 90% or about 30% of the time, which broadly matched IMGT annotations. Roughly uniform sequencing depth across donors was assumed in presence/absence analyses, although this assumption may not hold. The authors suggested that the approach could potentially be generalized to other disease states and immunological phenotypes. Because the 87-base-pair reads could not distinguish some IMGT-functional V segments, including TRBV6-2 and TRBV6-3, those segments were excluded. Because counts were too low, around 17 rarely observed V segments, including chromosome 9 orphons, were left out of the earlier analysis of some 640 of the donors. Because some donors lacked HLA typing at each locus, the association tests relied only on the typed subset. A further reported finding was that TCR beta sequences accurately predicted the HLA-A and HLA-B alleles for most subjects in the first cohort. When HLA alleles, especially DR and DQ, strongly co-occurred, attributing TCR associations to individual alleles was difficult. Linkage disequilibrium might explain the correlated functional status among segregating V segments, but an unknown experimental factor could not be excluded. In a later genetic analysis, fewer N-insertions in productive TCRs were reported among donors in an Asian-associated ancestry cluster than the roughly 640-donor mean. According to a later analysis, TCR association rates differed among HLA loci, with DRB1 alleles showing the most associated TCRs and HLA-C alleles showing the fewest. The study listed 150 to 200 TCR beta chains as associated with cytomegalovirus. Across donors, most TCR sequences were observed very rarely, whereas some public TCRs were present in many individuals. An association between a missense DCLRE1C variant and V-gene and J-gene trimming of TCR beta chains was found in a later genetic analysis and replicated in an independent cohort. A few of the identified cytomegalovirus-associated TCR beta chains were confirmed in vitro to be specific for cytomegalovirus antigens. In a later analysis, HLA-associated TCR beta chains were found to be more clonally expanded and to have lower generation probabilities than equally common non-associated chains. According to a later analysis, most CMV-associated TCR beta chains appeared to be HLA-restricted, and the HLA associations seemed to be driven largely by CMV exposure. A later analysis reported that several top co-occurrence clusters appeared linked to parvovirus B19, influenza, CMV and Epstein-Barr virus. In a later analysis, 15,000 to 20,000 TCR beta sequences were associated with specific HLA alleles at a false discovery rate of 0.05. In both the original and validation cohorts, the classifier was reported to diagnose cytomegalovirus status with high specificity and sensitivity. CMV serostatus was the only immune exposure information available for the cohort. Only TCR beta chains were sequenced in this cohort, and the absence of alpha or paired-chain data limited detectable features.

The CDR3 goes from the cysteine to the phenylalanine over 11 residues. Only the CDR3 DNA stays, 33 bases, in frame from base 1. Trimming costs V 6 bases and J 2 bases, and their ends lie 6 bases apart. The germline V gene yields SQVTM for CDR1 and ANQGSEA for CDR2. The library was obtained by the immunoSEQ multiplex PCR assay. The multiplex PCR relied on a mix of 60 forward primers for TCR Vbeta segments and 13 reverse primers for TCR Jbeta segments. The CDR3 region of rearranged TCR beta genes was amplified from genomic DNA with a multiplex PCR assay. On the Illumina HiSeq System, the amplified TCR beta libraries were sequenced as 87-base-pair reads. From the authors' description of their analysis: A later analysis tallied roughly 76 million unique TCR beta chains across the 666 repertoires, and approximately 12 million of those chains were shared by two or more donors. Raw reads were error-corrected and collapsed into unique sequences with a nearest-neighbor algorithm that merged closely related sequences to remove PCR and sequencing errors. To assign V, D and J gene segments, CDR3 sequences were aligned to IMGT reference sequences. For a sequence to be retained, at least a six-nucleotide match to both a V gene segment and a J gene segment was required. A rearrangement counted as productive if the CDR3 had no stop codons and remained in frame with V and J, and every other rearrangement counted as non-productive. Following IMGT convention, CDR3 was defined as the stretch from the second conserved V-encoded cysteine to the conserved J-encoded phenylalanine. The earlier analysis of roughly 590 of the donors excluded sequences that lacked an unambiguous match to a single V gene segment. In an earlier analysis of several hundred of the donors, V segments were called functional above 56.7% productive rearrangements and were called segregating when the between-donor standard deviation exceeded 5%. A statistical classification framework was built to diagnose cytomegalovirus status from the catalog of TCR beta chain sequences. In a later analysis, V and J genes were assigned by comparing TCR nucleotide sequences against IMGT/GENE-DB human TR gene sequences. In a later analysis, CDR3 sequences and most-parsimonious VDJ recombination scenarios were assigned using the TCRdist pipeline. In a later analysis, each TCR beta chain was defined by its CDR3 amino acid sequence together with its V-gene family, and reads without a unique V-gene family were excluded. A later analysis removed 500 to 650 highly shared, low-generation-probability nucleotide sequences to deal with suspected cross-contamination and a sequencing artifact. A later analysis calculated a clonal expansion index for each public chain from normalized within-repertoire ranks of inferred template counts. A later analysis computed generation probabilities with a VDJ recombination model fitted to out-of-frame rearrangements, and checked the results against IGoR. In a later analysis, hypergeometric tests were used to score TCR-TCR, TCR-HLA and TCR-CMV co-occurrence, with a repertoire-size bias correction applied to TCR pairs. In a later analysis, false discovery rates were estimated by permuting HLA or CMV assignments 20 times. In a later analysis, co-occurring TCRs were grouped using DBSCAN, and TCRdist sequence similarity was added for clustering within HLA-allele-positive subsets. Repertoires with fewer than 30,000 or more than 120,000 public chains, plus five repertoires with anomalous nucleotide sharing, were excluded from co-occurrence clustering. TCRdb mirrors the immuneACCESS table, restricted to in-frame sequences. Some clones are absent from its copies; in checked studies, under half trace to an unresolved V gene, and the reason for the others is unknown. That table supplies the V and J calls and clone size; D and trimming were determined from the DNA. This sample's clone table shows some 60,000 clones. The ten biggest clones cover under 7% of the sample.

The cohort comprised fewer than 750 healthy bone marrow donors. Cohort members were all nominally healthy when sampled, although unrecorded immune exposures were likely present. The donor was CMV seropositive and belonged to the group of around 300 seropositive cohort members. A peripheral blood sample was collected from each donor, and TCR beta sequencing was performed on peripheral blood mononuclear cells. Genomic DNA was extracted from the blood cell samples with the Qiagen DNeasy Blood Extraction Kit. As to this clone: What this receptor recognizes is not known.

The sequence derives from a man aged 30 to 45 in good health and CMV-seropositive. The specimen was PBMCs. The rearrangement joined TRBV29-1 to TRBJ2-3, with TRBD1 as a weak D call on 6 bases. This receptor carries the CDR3 CSVGHTDTQYF. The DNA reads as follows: TGCAGCGTGGGACACACAGATACGCAGTATTTT.